The rows below give T cell receptor beta chains drawn from one sample of a study of blood T cell repertoires in COVID-19. Method: immunoSEQ multiplex PCR; TCRdb's copy keeps in-frame clones and lacks some. The sample has around 330,000 clones, 87% seen once. Specimen: PBMCs or T cells enriched from blood (not recorded which). These receptors all come from a woman younger than 35 who had recovered from COVID-19. Both conserved end residues are part of each CDR3. A D gene is named only where the DNA matches it firmly. Not every row has a clone size; where given, it reads once, few, many or a size class.

TRBV7-8	TRBD2	16	-	TRBJ2-5	TGTGCCAGCAGCTTACTACGCGGGGAGGGTGGGGAGACCCAGTACTTC	CASSLLRGEGGETQYF
TRBV2	-	14	once	TRBJ1-5	TGTGCCAGCAGTGAAGAGTCAGGGGATCAGCCCCAGCATTTT	CASSEESGDQPQHF
TRBV28	-	15	-	TRBJ1-1	TGTGCCAGCAGTTTATTAGGACAGTTGAACACTGAAGCTTTCTTT	CASSLLGQLNTEAFF
TRBV7-2	-	14	few	TRBJ1-1	TGTGCCAGCAGAGCAAGCACAGCGAACACTGAAGCTTTCTTT	CASRASTANTEAFF
TRBV27	-	13	few	TRBJ2-7	TGTGCCAGCAGTCGAGGGTTTTTCTACGAGCAGTACTTC	CASSRGFFYEQYF
TRBV5-8	-	13	-	TRBJ1-4	TGTGCCAGCAACGGGGGGACTAATGAAAAACTGTTTTTT	CASNGGTNEKLFF
TRBV4-3	TRBD2	17	-	TRBJ2-1	TGCGCCAGCAGCCAAGATATACTAGCGGGGGGGCCAGGCGAGCAGTTCTTC	CASSQDILAGGPGEQFF
TRBV7-9	TRBD1	15	-	TRBJ2-7	TGTGCCAGCAGCCCCTGGACAGGGGAACCCTACGAGCAGTACTTC	CASSPWTGEPYEQYF
TRBV19	TRBD2	15	-	TRBJ2-7	TGTGCCAGTAGCCCGAGCGGGGGGGCGTTTAGCGGGCAGTACTTC	CASSPSGGAFSGQYF
TRBV7-9	-	16	-	TRBJ2-6	TGTGCCAGCAGCTTCCTACTAGCTTCTGGGGCCAACGTCCTGACTTTC	CASSFLLASGANVLTF
TRBV6-4	TRBD1	15	-	TRBJ2-3	TGTGCCAGCAGCGTTGACAGGGCTAGCACAGATACGCAGTATTTT	CASSVDRASTDTQYF
TRBV24-1	-	16	once	TRBJ1-5	TGTGCCACCTACGCTGCGGGAGGGACTCGAAATCAGCCCCAGCATTTT	CATYAAGGTRNQPQHF
TRBV9	-	14	-	TRBJ1-6	TGTGCCAGCGGCACGCAGGGCGGAAGATCACCCCTCCACTTT	CASGTQGGRSPLHF
TRBV7-8	-	16	few	TRBJ1-3	TGTGCCAGCAGCTTAGCTGCGGGGAGCTCTGGAAACACCATATATTTT	CASSLAAGSSGNTIYF
TRBV20-1	-	11	-	TRBJ2-3	TGCAGTGCTAGCTCGGCAGATACGCAGTATTTT	CSASSADTQYF
TRBV9	-	14	-	TRBJ1-2	TGTGCCAGCAGCGTAGAGGGCCGGACGGACTACTACACCTTC	CASSVEGRTDYYTF
TRBV5-1	TRBD1	21	-	TRBJ2-7	TGCGCCAGCAGCTATAAAACCCACGGGACAGGGGGAGTAGCGGGAGTGGGAGAGCAGTACTTC	CASSYKTHGTGGVAGVGEQYF
TRBV19	-	17	-	TRBJ2-1	TGTGCCAGTAGTCGACCGACCGCGAAACAGGGGAGGAGTGAGCAGTTCTTC	CASSRPTAKQGRSEQFF
TRBV30	-	14	few	TRBJ1-2	TGTGCCTGGAGTGTCCTAGGGGCTAACTATGGCTACACCTTC	CAWSVLGANYGYTF
TRBV7-8	TRBD2	16	-	TRBJ2-3	TGTGCCAGCAGCTCCCCGAGCGGGAGGCGCCGCGATACGCAGTATTTT	CASSSPSGRRRDTQYF
TRBV20-1	-	10	-	TRBJ1-2	TGCAGTGTTGAGGGTGGCGGCTACACCTTC	CSVEGGGYTF
TRBV9	TRBD1	15	-	TRBJ2-1	TGTGCCAGCAAGGCCGGGACAGGCTCCTACAATGAGCAGTTCTTC	CASKAGTGSYNEQFF
TRBV28	-	13	-	TRBJ1-6	TGTGCCAGCAGTTTCCAGGGGAATTCACCCCTCCACTTT	CASSFQGNSPLHF
TRBV18	TRBD2	16	-	TRBJ2-1	TGTGCCAGCTCACCGCAGTCCGGACTAGATTCGAATGAGCAGTTCTTC	CASSPQSGLDSNEQFF
TRBV15	-	15	-	TRBJ2-1	TGTGCCACCAGCAGAGCCCAGGGGAGCTACAATGAGCAGTTCTTC	CATSRAQGSYNEQFF
TRBV7-3	-	12	-	TRBJ2-1	TGTGCCAGCAGCTTAGAGAGGAGTGAGCAGTTCTTC	CASSLERSEQFF
TRBV6-4	TRBD1	15	-	TRBJ1-6	TGTGCCAGCAGTGACTCGCGACAGGGGTTTTCACCCCTCCACTTT	CASSDSRQGFSPLHF
TRBV30	-	16	-	TRBJ2-1	TGTGCCTGGAGTGTACTAGGGCTGAGCTCCTACAATGAGCAGTTCTTC	CAWSVLGLSSYNEQFF
TRBV11-2	-	14	-	TRBJ1-1	TGTGCCAGCAGCTATCTGACAGGACTCCTAGAAGCTTTCTTT	CASSYLTGLLEAFF
TRBV14	-	14	-	TRBJ1-2	TGTGCCAGCAGCCCCATCGGGGTCGACTATGGCTACACCTTC	CASSPIGVDYGYTF
TRBV7-2	-	16	-	TRBJ2-1	TGTGCCAGCAGCTCCCTGGGCAGAACCTCCTACAATGAGCAGTTCTTC	CASSSLGRTSYNEQFF
TRBV6-5	-	13	-	TRBJ1-2	TGTGCCAGCAGCCCAGGGAAACTCTATGGCTACACCTTC	CASSPGKLYGYTF
TRBV10-3	TRBD2	15	-	TRBJ2-1	TGTGCCACCAGACTAGCGGGGGACTCCTACAATGAGCAGTTCTTC	CATRLAGDSYNEQFF
TRBV29-1	TRBD2	15	-	TRBJ2-1	TGCAGCGTAAACGGACTAGCGGGGGGGGACCATGAGCAGTTCTTC	CSVNGLAGGDHEQFF
TRBV6-4	TRBD2	16	-	TRBJ2-1	TGTGCCAGCAGTGACTCTTTACTAGCGGGAGTAGGTGAGCAGTTCTTC	CASSDSLLAGVGEQFF
TRBV14	-	16	-	TRBJ1-1	TGTGCCAGCAGCCAAGATTGGGCGGGTCCGAACACTGAAGCTTTCTTT	CASSQDWAGPNTEAFF
TRBV14	-	15	-	TRBJ1-3	TGTGCCAGCAGCCAAGTTCGGTCTTCTGGAAACACCATATATTTT	CASSQVRSSGNTIYF
TRBV5-1	TRBD1	13	-	TRBJ1-2	TGCGCCAGCAGTCCTACAGGGGAATACGGCTACACCTTC	CASSPTGEYGYTF
TRBV28	TRBD2	15	-	TRBJ2-1	TGTGCCAGCAGGGCGGGGGGTACTATGGGGAATGAGCAGTTCTTC	CASRAGGTMGNEQFF
TRBV5-4	-	14	few	TRBJ2-7	TGTGCCAGCAGCTTGCCTGGCGGGAACTACGAGCAGTACTTC	CASSLPGGNYEQYF
TRBV11-2	-	11	-	TRBJ1-1	TGTGCCAGCAGCTATCAGGGTGACGCTTTCTTT	CASSYQGDAFF
TRBV11-1	TRBD1	14	-	TRBJ1-6	TGTGCCAGCAGCCTGGGACAGGGAAATTCACCCCTCCACTTT	CASSLGQGNSPLHF
TRBV27	-	17	-	TRBJ2-1	TGTGCCAGCAGTTTATACCCCGGGAAGGGTTCCTACAATGAGCAGTTCTTC	CASSLYPGKGSYNEQFF
TRBV5-1	TRBD1	14	-	TRBJ1-6	TGCGCCAGCAGCCAGGGACAGTATAATTCACCCCTCCACTTT	CASSQGQYNSPLHF
TRBV9	-	15	-	TRBJ1-5	TGTGCCAGCAGCGCGGAGGGGACGACTGGGCAGCCCCAGCATTTT	CASSAEGTTGQPQHF
TRBV27	TRBD2	16	-	TRBJ2-5	TGTGCCAGCAGTTGGAGCGGGAGGGCCCACCAAGAGACCCAGTACTTC	CASSWSGRAHQETQYF
TRBV28	-	15	-	TRBJ1-2	TGTGCCAGCAATACCGTGGGGGGTTTCAACTATGGCTACACCTTC	CASNTVGGFNYGYTF
TRBV20-1	TRBD1	11	-	TRBJ1-1	TGCAGTGCTGGACAGGGAGGGGAAGCTTTCTTT	CSAGQGGEAFF
TRBV7-9	-	13	-	TRBJ1-5	TGTGCCAGCAGCCCGGCCGGGGGTCAGCCCCAGCATTTT	CASSPAGGQPQHF
TRBV7-2	-	13	-	TRBJ1-5	TGTGCCAGCAGCGGGACACTGAATCAGCCCCAGCATTTT	CASSGTLNQPQHF
TRBV18	TRBD2	16	-	TRBJ2-1	TGTGCCAGCTCATCGACCCCTAGCGGTTTATTCACTACACAGTTCTTC	CASSSTPSGLFTTQFF
TRBV30	-	14	once	TRBJ2-5	TGTGCCTGGAGTGTAACCCTACCCGAGGATCCCCAGTACTTC	CAWSVTLPEDPQYF
TRBV5-4	-	15	-	TRBJ1-1	TGTGCCAGCAGCTCCTCGACAGGCCTGAACACTGAAGCTTTCTTT	CASSSSTGLNTEAFF
TRBV19	TRBD1	16	-	TRBJ1-1	TGTGCCAGTAGTTTTTTGACCGGCGGACAGGGCTCTGAAGCTTTCTTT	CASSFLTGGQGSEAFF
TRBV6-5	TRBD2	15	-	TRBJ2-1	TGTGCCAGCAGTTACGCTCGGACTAGTTTCAATGAGCAGTTCTTC	CASSYARTSFNEQFF
TRBV5-1	-	12	few	TRBJ1-2	TGCGCCAGCAGCTTGGACTTCTATGGCTACACCTTC	CASSLDFYGYTF
TRBV5-1	TRBD2	15	-	TRBJ2-1	TGCGCCAGCAGCTTGGAGACGGGGGGGCTCGGTGAGCAGTTCTTC	CASSLETGGLGEQFF